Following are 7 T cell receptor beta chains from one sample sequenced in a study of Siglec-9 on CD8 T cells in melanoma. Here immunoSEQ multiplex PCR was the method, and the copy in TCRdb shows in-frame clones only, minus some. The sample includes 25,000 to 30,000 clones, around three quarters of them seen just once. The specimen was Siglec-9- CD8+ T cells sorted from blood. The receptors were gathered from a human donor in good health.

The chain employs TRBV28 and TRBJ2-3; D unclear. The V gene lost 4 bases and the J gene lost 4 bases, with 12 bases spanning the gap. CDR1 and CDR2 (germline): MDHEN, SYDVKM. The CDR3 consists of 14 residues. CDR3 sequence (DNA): TGTGCCAGCAGTTCCGGTTTCGAGGCAGATACGCAGTATTTT. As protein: CASSSGFEADTQYF.

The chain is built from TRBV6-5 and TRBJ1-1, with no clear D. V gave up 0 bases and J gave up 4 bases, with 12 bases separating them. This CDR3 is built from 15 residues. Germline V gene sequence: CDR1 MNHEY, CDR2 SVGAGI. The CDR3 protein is CASSYSREQTTEAFF. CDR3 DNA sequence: TGTGCCAGCAGTTACTCTCGGGAACAAACCACTGAAGCTTTCTTT.

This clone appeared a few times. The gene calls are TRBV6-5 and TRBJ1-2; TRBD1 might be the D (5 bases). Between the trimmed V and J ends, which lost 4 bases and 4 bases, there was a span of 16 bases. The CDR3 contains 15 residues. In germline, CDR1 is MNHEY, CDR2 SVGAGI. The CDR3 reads CASSSNSGTFYGYTF. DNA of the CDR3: TGTGCCAGCAGTTCCAACTCCGGGACGTTCTATGGCTACACCTTC.

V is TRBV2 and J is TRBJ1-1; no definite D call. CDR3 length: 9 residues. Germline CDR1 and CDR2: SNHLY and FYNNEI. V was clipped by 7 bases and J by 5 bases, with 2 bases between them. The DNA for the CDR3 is TGTGCCAGCAAGACTGAAGCTTTCTTT. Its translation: CASKTEAFF.

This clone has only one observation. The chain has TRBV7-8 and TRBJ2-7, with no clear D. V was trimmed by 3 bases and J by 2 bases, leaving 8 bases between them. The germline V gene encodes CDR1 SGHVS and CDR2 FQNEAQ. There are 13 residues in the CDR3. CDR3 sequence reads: CASSLGRTYEQYV. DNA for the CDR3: TGTGCCAGCAGCTTGGGCAGGACCTACGAGCAGTACGTC.

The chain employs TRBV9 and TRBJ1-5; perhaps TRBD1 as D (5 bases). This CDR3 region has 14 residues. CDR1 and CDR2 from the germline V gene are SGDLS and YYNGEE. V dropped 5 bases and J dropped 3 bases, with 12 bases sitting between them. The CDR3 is CASSNGHPNQPQHF. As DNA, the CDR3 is TGTGCCAGCAGTAACGGACATCCCAATCAGCCCCAGCATTTT.

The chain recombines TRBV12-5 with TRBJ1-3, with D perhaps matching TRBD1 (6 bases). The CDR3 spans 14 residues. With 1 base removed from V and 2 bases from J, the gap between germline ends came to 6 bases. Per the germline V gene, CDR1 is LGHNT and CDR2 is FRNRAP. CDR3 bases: TGTGCTAGTGGTTTGGGACAGGCTGGAAACACCATATATTTT. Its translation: CASGLGQAGNTIYF.